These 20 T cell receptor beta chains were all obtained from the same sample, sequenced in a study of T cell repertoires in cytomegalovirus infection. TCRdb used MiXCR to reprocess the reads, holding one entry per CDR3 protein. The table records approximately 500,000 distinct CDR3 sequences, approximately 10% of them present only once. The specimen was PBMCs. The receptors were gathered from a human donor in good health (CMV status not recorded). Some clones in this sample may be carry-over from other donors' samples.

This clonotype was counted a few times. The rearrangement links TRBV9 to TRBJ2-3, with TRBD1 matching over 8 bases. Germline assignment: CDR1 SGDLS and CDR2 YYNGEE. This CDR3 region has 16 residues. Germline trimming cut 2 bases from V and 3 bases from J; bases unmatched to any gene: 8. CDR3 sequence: CASSVRQGSLTDTQYF. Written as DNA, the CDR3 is TGTGCCAGCAGCGTGAGACAGGGGAGCTTAACAGATACGCAGTATTTT.

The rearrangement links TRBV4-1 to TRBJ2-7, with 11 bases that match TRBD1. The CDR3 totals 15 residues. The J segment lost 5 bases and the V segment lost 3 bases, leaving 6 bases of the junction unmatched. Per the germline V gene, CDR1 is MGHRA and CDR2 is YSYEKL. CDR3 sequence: CASSQTGTGGDEQYF. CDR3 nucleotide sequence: TGCGCCAGCAGCCAGACCGGGACAGGGGGGGACGAGCAGTACTTC.

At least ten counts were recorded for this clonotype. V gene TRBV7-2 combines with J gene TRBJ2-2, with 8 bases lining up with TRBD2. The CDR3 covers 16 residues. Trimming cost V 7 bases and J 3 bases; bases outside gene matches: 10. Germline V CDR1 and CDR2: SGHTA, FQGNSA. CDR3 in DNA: TGTGCCAGCACCCCAGGGGTACTAGCGGACACCGGGGAGCTGTTTTTT. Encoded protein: CASTPGVLADTGELFF.

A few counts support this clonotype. The CDR3 spells CSVDEGQGAIPEAFF. CDR3 DNA sequence: TGCAGCGTTGATGAGGGTCAGGGGGCGATCCCTGAAGCTTTCTTT. The chain carries TRBV29-1 and TRBJ1-1; 8 bases line up with TRBD1. With V trimmed by 3 bases and J by 6 bases, 12 bases remained unmatched. Germline V gives CDR1 SQVTM, CDR2 ANQGSEA. This CDR3 is built from 15 residues.

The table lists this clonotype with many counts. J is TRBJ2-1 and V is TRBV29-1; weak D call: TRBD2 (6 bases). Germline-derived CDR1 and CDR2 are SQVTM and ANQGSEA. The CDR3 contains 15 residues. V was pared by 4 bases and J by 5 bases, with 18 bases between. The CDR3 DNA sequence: TGCAGCGTTGGATTGATTCGGGAGATCGACAATGAGCAGTTCTTC. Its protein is CSVGLIREIDNEQFF.

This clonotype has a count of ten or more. The CDR3: CASRRGAGRQDQETQYF. CDR3 sequence (DNA): TGTGCCAGCAGACGCGGGGCGGGCAGACAAGACCAAGAGACCCAGTACTTC. V and J are TRBV2 and TRBJ2-5; a weak D match, TRBD2 (6 bases). Germline V lookup: CDR1 SNHLY, CDR2 FYNNEI. V gave up 6 bases and J gave up 0 bases, with 20 bases separating them. The CDR3 is made up of 17 amino acids. Supplemented by reference TRBV2 and TRBJ2-5, the full variable domain reads EPEVTQTPSHQVTQMGQEVILRCVPISNHLYFYWYRQILGQKVEFLVSFYNNEISEKSEIFDDQFSVERPDGSNFTLKIRSTKLEDSAMYFCASRRGAGRQDQETQYFGPGTRLLVL.

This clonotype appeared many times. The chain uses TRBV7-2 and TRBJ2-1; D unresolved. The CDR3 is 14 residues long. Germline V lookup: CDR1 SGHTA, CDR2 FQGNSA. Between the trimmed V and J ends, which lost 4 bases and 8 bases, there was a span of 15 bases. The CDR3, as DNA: TGTGCCAGCAGCTACCTGTGGCCTGGGGATGAGCAGTTCTTC. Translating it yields CASSYLWPGDEQFF.

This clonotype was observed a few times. The DNA for the CDR3 is TGCAGTGCTAGAGATTTTAGCGGGGCTGTGCGCGAGCAGTACTTC. Its protein is CSARDFSGAVREQYF. The gene calls are TRBV20-1 and TRBJ2-7; TRBD2 matches at 8 bases. Germline CDR1 reads DFQATT; CDR2 reads SNEGSKA (reference sequence). The CDR3 has 15 amino acids. J lost 6 bases, V lost 0 bases, and 10 bases had no gene match.

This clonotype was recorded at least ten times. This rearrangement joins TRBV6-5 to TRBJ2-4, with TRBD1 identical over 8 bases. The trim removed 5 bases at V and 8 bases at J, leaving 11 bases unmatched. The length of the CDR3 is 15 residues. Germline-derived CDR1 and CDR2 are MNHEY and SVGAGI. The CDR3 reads CASSLSWTGTDIQYF. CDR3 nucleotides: TGTGCCAGCAGTCTTTCATGGACAGGGACGGACATTCAGTACTTC.

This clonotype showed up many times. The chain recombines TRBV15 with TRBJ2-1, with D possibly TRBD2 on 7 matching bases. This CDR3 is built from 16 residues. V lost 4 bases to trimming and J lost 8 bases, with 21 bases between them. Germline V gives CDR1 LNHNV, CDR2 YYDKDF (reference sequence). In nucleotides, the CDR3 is TGTGCCACCAGCAAAGGGGGGGAGGGCCGTATGTATGAGCAGTTCTTC. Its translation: CATSKGGEGRMYEQFF.

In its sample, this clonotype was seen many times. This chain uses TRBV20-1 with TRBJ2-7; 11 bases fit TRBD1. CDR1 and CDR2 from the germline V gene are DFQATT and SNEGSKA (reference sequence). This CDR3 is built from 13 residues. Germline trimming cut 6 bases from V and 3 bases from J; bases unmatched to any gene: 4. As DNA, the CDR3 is TGCAGTGCAGGACAGGGGGCTAACTACGAGCAGTACTTC. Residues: CSAGQGANYEQYF.

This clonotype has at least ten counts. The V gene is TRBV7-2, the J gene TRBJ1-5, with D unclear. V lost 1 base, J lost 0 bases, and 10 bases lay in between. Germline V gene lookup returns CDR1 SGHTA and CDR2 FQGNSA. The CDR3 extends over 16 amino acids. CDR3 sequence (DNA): TGTGCCAGCAGCTTAGTTCCGGTATATAGCAATCAGCCCCAGCATTTT. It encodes CASSLVPVYSNQPQHF.

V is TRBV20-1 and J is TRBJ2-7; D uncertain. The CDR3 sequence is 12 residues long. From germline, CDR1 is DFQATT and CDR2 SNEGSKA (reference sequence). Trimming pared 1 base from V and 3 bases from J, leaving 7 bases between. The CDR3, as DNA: TGCAGTGCTAGAGCCCCACGCTACGAGCAGTACTTC. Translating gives CSARAPRYEQYF.

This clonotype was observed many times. CDR3 in DNA: TGTGCCAGCAGTTCCCACGCCGGGACAGATACGCAGTATTTT. Translation: CASSSHAGTDTQYF. This chain links TRBV28 with TRBJ2-3, with no clear D. The germline V gene encodes CDR1 MDHEN and CDR2 SYDVKM. V was cut by 4 bases and J by 3 bases, with 11 bases left in between. CDR3 length: 14 amino acids.

As DNA, the CDR3 is TGTGCCAGCAGCGTTGGGACAGAAGAGAATTCACCCCTCCACTTT. This translates into CASSVGTEENSPLHF. The V and J genes are TRBV7-3 and TRBJ1-6, with TRBD1 matching 7 bases. CDR1 is SGHTA, CDR2 FQGTGA, per germline. Trimming removed 5 bases from V and 7 bases from J; junction bases left unmatched: 8. This CDR3 has 15 residues.

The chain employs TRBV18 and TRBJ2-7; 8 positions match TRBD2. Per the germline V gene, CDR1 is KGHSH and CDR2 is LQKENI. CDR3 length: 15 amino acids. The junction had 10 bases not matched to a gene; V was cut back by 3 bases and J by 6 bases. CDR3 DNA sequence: TGTGCCAGCTCACCGACCGGGACTAGAGGGCTCGAGCAGTACTTC. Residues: CASSPTGTRGLEQYF. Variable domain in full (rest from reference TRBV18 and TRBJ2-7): NAGVMQNPRHLVRRRGQEARLRCSPMKGHSHVYWYRQLPEEGLKFMVYLQKENIIDESGMPKERFSAEFPKEGPSILRIQQVVRGDSAAYFCASSPTGTRGLEQYFGPGTRLTVT.

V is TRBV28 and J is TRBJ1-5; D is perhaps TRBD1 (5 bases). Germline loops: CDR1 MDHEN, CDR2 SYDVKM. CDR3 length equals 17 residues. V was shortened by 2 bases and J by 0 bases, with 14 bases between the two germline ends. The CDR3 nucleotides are TGTGCCAGCAGTTTAGGGGGGGGGGGGGTTAGCAATCAGCCCCAGCATTTT. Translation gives CASSLGGGGVSNQPQHF. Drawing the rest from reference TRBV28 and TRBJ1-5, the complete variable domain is DVKVTQSSRYLVKRTGEKVFLECVQDMDHENMFWYRQDPGLGLRLIYFSYDVKMKEKGDIPEGYSVSREKKERFSLILESASTNQTSMYLCASSLGGGGVSNQPQHFGDGTRLSIL.

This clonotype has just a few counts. The CDR3 here is CASSPKHTSDQQFF. CDR3 nucleotide sequence: TGTGCCAGCAGCCCCAAACATACTAGCGATCAGCAGTTCTTC. The chain is built from TRBV14 and TRBJ2-1, with 7 bases matching TRBD2. J lost 11 bases, V lost 4 bases, and 11 bases had no gene match. Germline values: CDR1 SGHDN, CDR2 FVKESK. The CDR3 contains 14 residues.

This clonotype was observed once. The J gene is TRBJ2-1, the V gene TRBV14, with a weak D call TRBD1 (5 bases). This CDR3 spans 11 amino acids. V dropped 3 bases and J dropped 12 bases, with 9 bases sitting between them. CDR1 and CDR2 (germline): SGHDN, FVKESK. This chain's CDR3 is CASSQGRLQFF. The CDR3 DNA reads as TGTGCCAGCAGCCAGGGGCGGCTGCAGTTCTTC.

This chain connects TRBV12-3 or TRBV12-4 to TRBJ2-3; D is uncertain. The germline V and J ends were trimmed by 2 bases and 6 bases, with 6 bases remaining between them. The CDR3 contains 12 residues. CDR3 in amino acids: CASSLKEDTQYF. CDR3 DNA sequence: TGTGCCAGCAGTTTAAAGGAGGATACGCAGTATTTT.